Following are 13 T cell receptor beta chains from one sample sequenced in a study of shared clonotypes between healthy human individuals. Repertoires were generated with immunoSEQ multiplex PCR, while TCRdb's copy carries only in-frame clones and drops some. The sample lists approximately 2,300,000 clones; 92% were seen once. The sequenced material came from naive CD4+ T cells from PBMCs. Noted subset: CD45RA+ positively selected. These TCRs come from a man between 18 and 35 years old in good health. Some clones in this sample may be carry-over from other donors' samples.

The chain links TRBV9 to TRBJ2-5; the D gene is possibly TRBD2 (6 bases). Trimming stripped 2 bases from V and 7 bases from J, with 15 bases between. Germline V lookup: CDR1 SGDLS, CDR2 YYNGEE. This CDR3 spans 14 amino acids. This CDR3 reads CASSVEGTSGTQYF. The CDR3 DNA reads as TGTGCCAGCAGCGTGGAGGGGACTTCGGGGACCCAGTACTTC.

The chain couples TRBV11-3 to TRBJ2-7, with D perhaps TRBD1 (6 bases). Trimming removed 5 bases from V and 3 bases from J, with 14 bases in between. Germline V lookup: CDR1 SGHNT, CDR2 YENEEA. There are 14 residues in the CDR3. Here the CDR3 reads CASSPDRTVYEQYF. CDR3 sequence (DNA): TGTGCCAGCAGCCCCGACAGGACAGTCTACGAGCAGTACTTC.

This clone is a singleton in its sample. The chain uses TRBV7-2 and TRBJ2-7; 10 bases fit TRBD2. After removal of 6 bases from V and 5 bases from J, the junction contained 7 bases not matched to a gene. Germline CDR1 is SGHTA and CDR2 is FQGNSA. CDR3 length equals 14 residues. Here the CDR3 reads CASSQLAGRDEQYF. The CDR3 DNA reads as TGTGCCAGCAGTCAACTAGCGGGACGGGACGAGCAGTACTTC.

The V and J genes are TRBV7-9 and TRBJ2-7; D is unresolved. Germline loops: CDR1 SEHNR, CDR2 FQNEAQ (reference sequence). The CDR3 runs to 12 residues. Trimming left V 1 base short and J 2 bases short, with 3 bases between. The CDR3 sequence: CASSLVTYEQYF. CDR3 bases: TGTGCCAGCAGCTTAGTGACCTACGAGCAGTACTTC.

In this sample, this clone turned up once. The chain is built from TRBV2 and TRBJ2-7; D is ambiguous. V lost 7 bases and J lost 3, with 19 bases in between. The germline gives CDR1 SNHLY, CDR2 FYNNEI. The CDR3 runs 15 residues. CDR3 region: CASMKTTSGLYEQYF. For the CDR3, the DNA is TGTGCCAGCATGAAAACCACCTCCGGGCTCTACGAGCAGTACTTC.

The chain employs TRBV27 and TRBJ1-2, with 10 bases that match TRBD1. The CDR3 has 17 residues. Germline lookup yields CDR1 MNHEY and CDR2 SMNVEV (reference sequence). Germline trimming cut 5 bases from V and 0 bases from J; bases unmatched to any gene: 9. CDR3 DNA sequence: TGTGCCAGCAGTCCCCTTATCGGGACAGGGGCTAACTATGGCTACACCTTC. Encoded protein: CASSPLIGTGANYGYTF.

The V gene is TRBV10-3, the J gene TRBJ2-7; TRBD1 aligns across 7 bases. The CDR3 spans 13 residues. V was clipped by 11 bases and J by 5 bases; unmatched bases: 12. Germline V gene data show CDR1 as ENHRY and CDR2 as SYGVKD. The CDR3 loop reads CASSPSGGNEQYF. The CDR3 region has the DNA TGTGCCTCAAGCCCGTCAGGGGGAAACGAGCAGTACTTC.

The gene calls are TRBV6-1 and TRBJ2-7; perhaps D is TRBD1 or TRBD2 (5 bases each). Germline assignment: CDR1 MNHNS and CDR2 SASEGT. This CDR3 region has 15 residues. V lost 9 bases to trimming and J lost 1 base, with 19 bases between them. In nucleotides, the CDR3 is TGTGCCAGTGACTCCGGGACGCTAAAATCCTACGAGCAGTACTTC. Translated, it gives CASDSGTLKSYEQYF.

This sequence joins TRBV5-1 and TRBJ1-3; D remains ambiguous. CDR3 length equals 16 residues. CDR1 is SGHRS, CDR2 YFSETQ, per germline. V lost 0 bases and J 0 bases, leaving 10 bases between the germline ends. DNA for the CDR3: TGCGCCAGCAGCTTGGGAGGGCCTCGCTCTGGAAACACCATATATTTT. Translating gives CASSLGGPRSGNTIYF.

In regard to this clone: Distinct nucleotide sequences in the sample also encode this CDR3. The chain has TRBV29-1 and TRBJ2-2; D might be TRBD2 (6 bases). V was shortened by 3 bases and J by 4 bases, with 6 bases between the two germline ends. The CDR3 has 12 amino acids. Germline CDR1 and CDR2: SQVTM and ANQGSEA. The CDR3: CSVDGSTGELFF. For the CDR3, the DNA is TGCAGCGTTGACGGGAGCACCGGGGAGCTGTTTTTT.

This clone was recorded once. The CDR3 reads CASSQETGEQYF. The CDR3 DNA is TGCGCCAGCAGCCAAGAAACGGGAGAGCAGTACTTC. This sequence joins TRBV4-1 and TRBJ2-7; maybe TRBD2 (5 bases). CDR1 and CDR2 from the germline V gene are MGHRA and YSYEKL. The CDR3 spans 12 residues. Trimming took off 0 bases at V and 7 bases at J, with 7 bases between the two ends.

The chain recombines TRBV7-2 with TRBJ2-5; 9 bases are shared with TRBD2. Germline-derived CDR1 and CDR2 are SGHTA and FQGNSA. J gave up 5 bases and V 2 bases, and 6 bases lay outside the gene matches. This CDR3 contains 15 residues. The CDR3 sequence: CASSLLSGRDETQYF. The CDR3 nucleotides read TGTGCCAGCAGCTTACTTAGCGGGAGAGATGAGACCCAGTACTTC.

The chain employs TRBV2 and TRBJ1-5; unclear D gene. The length of the CDR3 is 14 residues. V was shortened by 5 bases and J by 3 bases, with 11 bases between the two germline ends. Looked up from germline, CDR1 is SNHLY and CDR2 is FYNNEI. DNA for the CDR3: TGTGCCAGCAGTATCCAGGACCTCAATCAGCCCCAGCATTTT. Translated: CASSIQDLNQPQHF.